Below are 31 T cell receptor beta chains sequenced from a single sample in a study of blood T cells in healthy people across ages. Using a J-beta primer mix together with a sample-barcoded 5' primer, a second PCR was run for 7 to 11 cycles. TCRdb re-derived calls from the 5' RACE reads in MiXCR, one entry per CDR3 protein. The table lists some 1.5 million distinct CDR3 sequences, roughly 28% of them singletons. Sequencing used blood. The receptors originated from a woman aged 30 to 39 in good health.

This clonotype was counted only a few times. V usage is TRBV20-1 and J usage is TRBJ1-1, with 8 bases matching TRBD1. CDR1 DFQATT and CDR2 SNEGSKA come from the germline V gene (reference sequence). With V trimmed by 3 bases and J by 4 bases, 7 bases remained unmatched. CDR3 length equals 14 residues. The CDR3 DNA reads TGCAGTGCTAGGAAAGGACAGGGTGGCACTGAAGCTTTCTTT. Its protein product is CSARKGQGGTEAFF.

DNA for the CDR3: TGTGCCAGCAGCTGGTACAGGGAAAATGAGCAGTTCTTC. This translates into CASSWYRENEQFF. The J gene is TRBJ2-1, the V gene TRBV5-4, with a weak D call TRBD1 (6 bases). This CDR3 spans 13 amino acids. Germline lookup yields CDR1 SGHNT and CDR2 YYREEE (reference sequence). Trimming pared 3 bases from V and 7 bases from J, leaving 11 bases between.

This chain joins TRBV6-6 and TRBJ2-7; TRBD2 matches at 11 bases. The tail of the sequence fits TRBJ2-5 better, so the J call may be wrong. The CDR3 extends over 14 amino acids. The germline gives CDR1 MNHNY, CDR2 SVGAGI (reference sequence). DNA of the CDR3: TGTGCCAGCAGAAATGGACTAGCGGGAGAGACCCAGTACTTC. It translates to CASRNGLAGETQYF.

The table lists this clonotype with a few counts. A read error may be the cause here, since a much bigger clone is one base away. V gene TRBV12-3 or TRBV12-4 combines with J gene TRBJ2-7; perhaps TRBD1 as D (7 bases). CDR3 length: 16 amino acids. The CDR3 loop reads CANSSASQGGTYEQYF. The CDR3, as DNA: TGTGCCAACAGTTCGGCGTCCCAGGGGGGTACCTACGAGCAGTACTTC.

This clonotype was observed a few times. This rearrangement joins TRBV6-5 to TRBJ1-3, with D unclear. V was shortened by 0 bases and J by 6 bases, with 6 bases between the two germline ends. CDR1 is MNHEY, CDR2 SVGAGI, per germline. This CDR3 is 13 amino acids long. CDR3 sequence reads: CASSYSTLNTIYF. Here the CDR3 DNA reads TGTGCCAGCAGTTACTCGACACTAAACACCATATATTTT.

This clonotype was seen a few times. CDR3 DNA: TGTGCCAGCAGACCGGATATATTAGCTTCACCCCTCCACTTT. This gives the protein CASRPDILASPLHF. V usage is TRBV2 and J usage is TRBJ1-6; D not resolved. Germline V gene lookup returns CDR1 SNHLY and CDR2 FYNNEI. There are 14 residues in the CDR3. Trimming removed 6 bases at V and 9 bases at J, with 15 bases between.

This clonotype was detected a few times. The chain joins TRBV7-2 to TRBJ2-7; D remains ambiguous. The CDR3 sequence is 15 residues long. The V end was cut by 1 base, the J end by 2 bases, with 12 bases between. Germline values: CDR1 SGHTA, CDR2 FQGNSA. CDR3 bases: TGTGCCAGCAGCTTAGGTCCGGGCAAGGCCTACGAGCAGTACTTC. Translated, it gives CASSLGPGKAYEQYF.

This clonotype was seen a handful of times. The chain couples TRBV29-1 to TRBJ2-5, with 8 bases fitting TRBD2. The CDR3 runs 13 residues. CDR1 is SQVTM, CDR2 ANQGSEA, per germline. J lost 3 bases, V lost 3 bases, and 3 bases had no gene match. In nucleotides, the CDR3 is TGCAGCGTTGAGCCGGGAGGGGAAGAGACCCAGTACTTC. Its protein is CSVEPGGEETQYF.

This clonotype has ten or more counts. The rearrangement joins TRBV7-9 to TRBJ1-4; unclear D gene. From germline, CDR1 is SEHNR and CDR2 FQNEAQ (reference sequence). V lost 6 bases and J lost 4, with 12 bases in between. CDR3 length equals 14 residues. The CDR3 loop reads CASSSRDRNEKLFF. The CDR3 nucleotides are TGTGCCAGCAGTTCCCGGGATCGTAATGAAAAACTGTTTTTT.

The chain links TRBV5-1 to TRBJ2-7; 7 bases are shared with TRBD1. From germline, CDR1 is SGHRS and CDR2 YFSETQ. J gave up 0 bases and V 7 bases, and 4 bases lay outside the gene matches. CDR3 length: 13 residues. The chain's CDR3 is CASYRTGSYEQYF. CDR3 DNA sequence: TGCGCCAGCTATAGGACAGGCTCCTACGAGCAGTACTTC.

With respect to this clonotype: A much bigger clone sits one base away, suggesting this may be a read error. The chain uses TRBV18 and TRBJ2-5; D uncertain. Near its end, the DNA agrees better with TRBJ2-1, so the J call may be wrong. From germline, CDR1 is KGHSH and CDR2 LQKENI. This CDR3 has 12 amino acids. In DNA, the CDR3 is TGTGCCAGCTCAACCAGGCAAGAGACCCAGTTCTTC. This sequence encodes CASSTRQETQFF.

With respect to this clonotype: One junction end does not reproduce the germline sequence, and a read error may be involved. The gene calls are TRBV6-6 and TRBJ1-2; 7 bases are shared with TRBD1. Germline V CDR1 and CDR2: MNHNY, SVGAGI (reference sequence). The CDR3 is 14 residues long. The CDR3 DNA reads TGTGCCAGCACTTACTCTGCACAGGGGTATGGCTACACCTTC. Its translation: CASTYSAQGYGYTF.

The CDR3 sequence: CASSESWGRDQPQHF. Written as DNA, the CDR3 is TGTGCCAGCAGTGAATCGTGGGGGAGGGACCAGCCCCAGCATTTT. This chain connects TRBV2 to TRBJ1-5, with a possible D match to TRBD1 (5 bases). CDR1 and CDR2 from the germline V gene are SNHLY and FYNNEI. Deletions cut 2 bases from V and 7 bases from J, with 15 bases between. The CDR3 loop spans 15 amino acids. Full variable domain (rest looked up from reference TRBV2 and TRBJ1-5): EPEVTQTPSHQVTQMGQEVILRCVPISNHLYFYWYRQILGQKVEFLVSFYNNEISEKSEIFDDQFSVERPDGSNFTLKIRSTKLEDSAMYFCASSESWGRDQPQHFGDGTRLSIL.

The chain is built from TRBV27 and TRBJ2-1; D uncertain. The CDR3 sequence is 15 residues long. Trimming took 2 bases from V and 2 from J, leaving 10 bases between them. CDR1 and CDR2 (germline): MNHEY, SMNVEV (reference sequence). The DNA for the CDR3 is TGTGCCAGCAGTTTAAAGGGTCCAACCTACAATGAGCAGTTCTTC. Translation: CASSLKGPTYNEQFF.

About this clonotype itself: Germline and junction disagree at one end, which may indicate a read error. V gene TRBV6-1 combines with J gene TRBJ2-3, with 8 bases that match TRBD1. The CDR3 is 14 residues long. Germline CDR1 MNHNS, CDR2 SASEGT. CDR3 amino acids: CACSSDRAADTQYF. CDR3 DNA: TGTGCCTGCAGTTCGGACAGGGCCGCAGATACGCAGTATTTT.

This clonotype came up many times. The V call is TRBV9, the J call TRBJ2-7; tentatively, D is TRBD1 or TRBD2 (6 bases each). The CDR3 length is 16 residues. The V end was cut by 4 bases, the J end by 0 bases, with 17 bases between. CDR1 SGDLS and CDR2 YYNGEE come from the germline V gene. The CDR3 DNA is TGTGCCAGCAGCCCGCTGGTGGGGGGCCCCTCCTACGAGCAGTACTTC. Translation gives CASSPLVGGPSYEQYF.

The chain combines TRBV20-1 with TRBJ2-5; D might be TRBD2 (6 bases). Germline V gene data show CDR1 as DFQATT and CDR2 as SNEGSKA (reference sequence). This CDR3 is 18 amino acids long. Trimming shortened V by 1 base and J by 2 bases, and 23 bases separated the two germline ends. The CDR3 nucleotides are TGCAGTGCTAGAGCCTCTCAAACCCTTAGGACTACGCAAGAGACCCAGTACTTC. Translating it yields CSARASQTLRTTQETQYF.

The chain couples TRBV6-2 or TRBV6-3 to TRBJ1-1, with TRBD1 matching 7 bases. The ends lost 2 bases at V and 3 bases at J; junction bases unmatched: 6. The CDR3 loop spans 15 amino acids. Germline CDR1 is MNHEY and CDR2 is SVGEGT. This CDR3 reads CASSYGTVEHTEAFF. The CDR3 region has the DNA TGTGCCAGCAGTTACGGGACAGTCGAACACACTGAAGCTTTCTTT.

The chain is built from TRBV7-2 and TRBJ2-3, with D perhaps TRBD1 (6 bases). V was clipped by 4 bases and J by 6 bases, with 14 bases between them. The length of the CDR3 is 14 residues. Germline V lookup: CDR1 SGHTA, CDR2 FQGNSA. CDR3 protein: CASSSIHRVDTQYF. CDR3 nucleotide sequence: TGTGCCAGCAGCTCTATCCACAGGGTGGATACGCAGTATTTT.

The chain links TRBV7-8 to TRBJ1-1; 7 bases are shared with TRBD1. This CDR3 spans 15 amino acids. Germline values: CDR1 SGHVS, CDR2 FQNEAQ. V was pared by 1 base and J by 1 base, with 3 bases of the junction left unmatched. In DNA, the CDR3 is TGTGCCAGCAGCTTAGATGGGACAGAGAACACTGAAGCTTTCTTT. Protein sequence: CASSLDGTENTEAFF.

The rearrangement links TRBV27 to TRBJ2-7, with 12 nucleotides matching TRBD1. The CDR3 runs to 16 residues. Germline V CDR1 and CDR2: MNHEY, SMNVEV (reference sequence). After removal of 8 bases from V and 6 bases from J, the junction contained 14 bases not matched to a gene. CDR3 in amino acids: CASSGTGGAWGGEQYF. Written as DNA, the CDR3 is TGTGCCAGCTCCGGGACAGGGGGCGCCTGGGGTGGCGAGCAGTACTTC.

The table lists this clonotype with a few counts. The chain links TRBV28 to TRBJ2-7; 8 bases are a match to TRBD1. Germline V gives CDR1 MDHEN, CDR2 SYDVKM. The CDR3 has 15 residues. The junction had 9 bases not matched to a gene; V was cut back by 4 bases and J by 4 bases. The CDR3 coding sequence is TGTGCCAGCAGTTGGACGGGACAGGCGACGTACGAGCAGTACTTC. The encoded protein is CASSWTGQATYEQYF.

V gene TRBV4-2 combines with J gene TRBJ2-7, with 8 positions matching TRBD2. The CDR3 spans 15 residues. V trimming: 4 bases; J trimming: 5 bases; junction bases outside the gene matches: 10. The V gene's germline CDR1 is LGHNA and CDR2 YNFKEQ. CDR3 DNA: TGTGCCAGCAGCCCCTTATCGGGGGGGTTAAACGAGCAGTACTTC. This codes for CASSPLSGGLNEQYF.

This clonotype was picked up a small number of times. The rearrangement joins TRBV29-1 to TRBJ2-1, with 7 bases aligning to TRBD1. V shed 1 base, J shed 4 bases, and the junction held 4 bases outside the gene matches. The V gene's germline CDR1 is SQVTM and CDR2 ANQGSEA. This CDR3 comprises 14 residues. The CDR3 DNA reads TGCAGCGTTGAAGTGCTGACAGGGTACAATGAGCAGTTCTTC. Its protein product is CSVEVLTGYNEQFF.

Details on this clonotype: This may be a read error, as it is one base from a much larger clone. The V call is TRBV5-6, the J call TRBJ2-4, with D unclear. V lost 4 bases, J lost 13 bases, and 18 bases lay in between. The CDR3 is 13 residues long. Germline CDR1 is SGHDT and CDR2 is YYEEEE. In nucleotides, the CDR3 is TGTGCCAGCAGCGAGACAAATCAAGAGGCCCAGTACTTC. It is translated as CASSETNQEAQYF.

The table lists this clonotype with many counts. The V call is TRBV14, the J call TRBJ1-2; weak D call: TRBD1 (5 bases). The CDR3 is 11 amino acids. The germline CDR1 and CDR2 sequences are SGHDN and FVKESK. The V gene lost 4 bases and the J gene lost 8 bases, with 8 bases spanning the gap. DNA for the CDR3: TGTGCCAGCAGCCGGGACGGCGGCTACACCTTC. This sequence encodes CASSRDGGYTF.

The gene calls are TRBV5-1 and TRBJ2-3; D may match TRBD1 or TRBD2 (6 bases each). The length of the CDR3 is 15 residues. Germline V gives CDR1 SGHRS, CDR2 YFSETQ. With 2 bases removed from V and 8 bases from J, the gap between germline ends came to 18 bases. The CDR3 DNA sequence: TGCGCCAGCAGCTTACGGGGGCCGGGAGAAGGTACGCAGTATTTT. Its translation: CASSLRGPGEGTQYF.

Worth noting for this clonotype: The junction differs from germline at one of its ends, possibly a read error. The rearrangement uses TRBV4-2 and TRBJ1-2, with a weak D call TRBD1 (6 bases). The CDR3 loop spans 16 amino acids. Germline lookup yields CDR1 LGHNA and CDR2 YNFKEQ. This CDR3 is CAGSQESGAANYGYTF. CDR3 bases: TGTGCCGGCAGCCAAGAGTCGGGGGCCGCTAACTATGGCTACACCTTC.

This clonotype occurred a few times. The chain uses TRBV3-1 and TRBJ2-5, with TRBD2 as a possible D gene (5 bases). Looked up from germline, CDR1 is LGHDT and CDR2 is YNNKEL (reference sequence). The CDR3 contains 14 residues. V lost 3 bases, J lost 3 bases, and 11 bases lay in between. The CDR3 DNA reads as TGTGCCAGCAGCCATTTATCCGGGGAAGAGACCCAGTACTTC. Protein product: CASSHLSGEETQYF.

This clonotype showed up just a few times. The gene calls are TRBV5-1 and TRBJ1-1; TRBD1 is a possible D gene (6 bases). This CDR3 has 15 residues. CDR1 and CDR2 from the germline V gene are SGHRS and YFSETQ. The germline V and J ends were trimmed by 2 bases and 1 base, with 12 bases remaining between them. CDR3 protein: CASSFGGSSNTEAFF. In DNA, the CDR3 is TGCGCCAGCAGCTTTGGGGGCTCGTCGAACACTGAAGCTTTCTTT.

This clonotype was seen ten or more times. This chain links TRBV28 with TRBJ2-1; TRBD1 matches at 8 bases. Trimming took 6 bases from V and 3 from J; bases not matched to a gene: 10. This CDR3 region has 16 residues. The germline CDR1 and CDR2 sequences are MDHEN and SYDVKM. CDR3 residues: CASRPRGQGDYNEQFF. CDR3 nucleotide sequence: TGTGCCAGCAGACCCCGCGGACAGGGCGACTACAATGAGCAGTTCTTC.